The 19 T cell receptor beta chains given below trace back to one sample, sequenced in a study of control samples from healthy donors and cancer patients (dated by TCRdb to 2018 to 2021). The library was generated by the immunoSEQ multiplex PCR assay. This immuneACCESS table, as held by TCRdb, lists in-frame sequences with V and J called but not all clones. Of the missing ones, under half trace to an unresolved V gene in checked studies; the others have no known cause. Recorded for this sample are 150,000 to 200,000 clones; 80% to 90% of them occurred a single time. The ten largest account for approximately 1.6% of the sample. What was sequenced was blood. The receptors were sampled from a man between 18 and 35 years old in good health.

CDR3 sequence reads: CSVDTGNTGELFF. In DNA form, the CDR3 reads TGCAGCGTTGATACAGGGAACACCGGGGAGCTGTTTTTT. This chain links TRBV29-1 with TRBJ2-2; maybe TRBD1 (5 bases). The CDR3 extends over 13 amino acids. Trimming pared 3 bases from V and 1 base from J, leaving 6 bases between. Per the germline V gene, CDR1 is SQVTM and CDR2 is ANQGSEA.

The V gene is TRBV28, the J gene TRBJ1-4; D gene unclear. The germline V gene has CDR1 MDHEN and CDR2 SYDVKM. CDR3 length equals 17 residues. V shed 0 bases and J shed 2 bases, with 13 bases lying between them. The CDR3 sequence: CASSLWTAAFTNEKLFF. Here the CDR3 DNA reads TGTGCCAGCAGTTTATGGACCGCGGCGTTCACTAATGAAAAACTGTTTTTT.

The rearrangement joins TRBV12-3 or TRBV12-4 to TRBJ1-6; D is ambiguous. Trimming took 0 bases from V and 9 from J, leaving 6 bases between them. The CDR3 extends over 13 amino acids. CDR3 coding DNA: TGTGCCAGCAGTTTAGCGGTAACTTCACCCCTCCACTTT. Translating gives CASSLAVTSPLHF.

The V and J genes are TRBV4-3 and TRBJ2-3; perhaps TRBD1 as D (6 bases). From germline, CDR1 is LGHNA and CDR2 YSLEER. V was cut by 3 bases and J by 0 bases, with 13 bases left in between. This CDR3 is built from 16 residues. The CDR3 reads CASSQLTGPSTDTQYF. CDR3 sequence (DNA): TGCGCCAGCAGCCAGCTGACAGGACCTAGCACAGATACGCAGTATTTT.

This rearrangement joins TRBV2 to TRBJ1-6; D is unresolved. In germline, CDR1 is SNHLY, CDR2 FYNNEI. Deletions cut 6 bases from V and 4 bases from J, with 16 bases between. The CDR3 totals 16 residues. CDR3 coding DNA: TGTGCCAGCAGGAAGGGCAACAACCGATATAATTCACCCCTCCACTTT. Translation: CASRKGNNRYNSPLHF.

The chain couples TRBV5-1 to TRBJ2-3; D unclear. Germline V gene data show CDR1 as SGHRS and CDR2 as YFSETQ. Deletions cut 4 bases from V and 1 base from J, with 13 bases between. The CDR3 is 15 residues long. CDR3 amino acids: CASSLGLDGTDTQYF. CDR3 DNA sequence: TGCGCCAGCAGCCTTGGGTTGGACGGCACAGATACGCAGTATTTT.

This chain uses TRBV7-9 with TRBJ2-3, with 9 bases aligning to TRBD1. Germline V CDR1 and CDR2: SEHNR, FQNEAQ (reference sequence). This CDR3 comprises 16 residues. V lost 5 bases, J lost 2 bases, and 8 bases stayed unmatched. The CDR3 DNA follows: TGTGCCAGCAGCGTCCGGACAGGGGTCACCACAGATACGCAGTATTTT. Protein sequence: CASSVRTGVTTDTQYF.

This rearrangement joins TRBV24-1 to TRBJ2-1; D gene ambiguous. V lost 2 bases, J lost 3 bases, and 7 bases lay in between. This CDR3 has 14 amino acids. CDR1 and CDR2 from the germline V gene are KGHDR and SFDVKD. The CDR3 here is CATSDYHSYNEQFF. The CDR3 DNA sequence: TGTGCCACCAGTGATTATCACAGCTACAATGAGCAGTTCTTC.

CDR3 residues: CASSSQTRGEQFF. The CDR3 region has the DNA TGCGCCAGCAGCTCTCAGACCCGGGGTGAGCAGTTCTTC. The V and J genes are TRBV5-1 and TRBJ2-1, with D possibly being TRBD2 (5 bases). The germline gives CDR1 SGHRS, CDR2 YFSETQ. Trimming cost V 3 bases and J 9 bases, with 13 bases left between them. This CDR3 spans 13 amino acids.

The chain joins TRBV19 to TRBJ2-1; D perhaps matches TRBD2 (6 bases). V dropped 3 bases and J dropped 8 bases, with 20 bases sitting between them. Germline assignment: CDR1 LNHDA and CDR2 SQIVND (reference sequence). The CDR3 is 16 residues long. The CDR3 here is CASSIATRHRIDEQFF. The CDR3 nucleotides read TGTGCCAGTAGTATTGCGACTAGGCATAGAATCGATGAGCAGTTCTTC.

The genes are TRBV2 and TRBJ2-7; D may be TRBD1 (6 bases). This CDR3 is built from 13 residues. The V gene lost 6 bases and the J gene lost 3 bases, with 12 bases spanning the gap. From germline, CDR1 is SNHLY and CDR2 FYNNEI. The DNA for the CDR3 is TGTGCCAGCAGGGATGGGACACACTACGAGCAGTACTTC. This codes for CASRDGTHYEQYF.

CDR3 nucleotides: TGTGCCAGCTCCGCCCGGGGCCAGAGTCAGCCCCAGCATTTT. It is translated as CASSARGQSQPQHF. This rearrangement joins TRBV18 to TRBJ1-5, with a tentative D call TRBD1 (5 bases). CDR1 and CDR2 (germline): KGHSH, LQKENI. Trimming removed 6 bases from V and 6 bases from J, with 15 bases in between. The CDR3 is 14 residues long.

This chain joins TRBV4-3 and TRBJ1-4; D is unclear. Germline lookup yields CDR1 LGHNA and CDR2 YSLEER. The V end was cut by 4 bases, the J end by 8 bases, with 8 bases between. This CDR3 has 12 residues. CDR3 coding DNA: TGCGCCAGCAGCCTTTCTGGCGAAAAACTGTTTTTT. Translation gives CASSLSGEKLFF.

The chain is built from TRBV6-6 and TRBJ2-3, with 9 bases lining up with TRBD2. V shed 2 bases, J shed 0 bases, and the junction held 3 bases outside the gene matches. There are 16 residues in the CDR3. Germline CDR1 and CDR2: MNHNY and SVGAGI (reference sequence). For the CDR3, the DNA is TGTGCCAGCAGTTACAAGACTAGCGGAAGCACAGATACGCAGTATTTT. Translating gives CASSYKTSGSTDTQYF.

The chain couples TRBV10-3 to TRBJ1-2, with 8 bases aligning to TRBD1. J lost 4 bases, V lost 8 bases, and 6 bases had no gene match. The germline V gene has CDR1 ENHRY and CDR2 SYGVKD. The CDR3 consists of 13 residues. The CDR3, as DNA: TGTGCCATCGGGACAGGACAGGGCTATGGCTACACCTTC. Residues: CAIGTGQGYGYTF.

J is TRBJ2-1 and V is TRBV6-5, with D possibly called TRBD1 or TRBD2 (6 bases each). The V gene's germline CDR1 is MNHEY and CDR2 SVGAGI. The CDR3 totals 14 residues. The germline V and J ends were trimmed by 6 bases and 7 bases, with 16 bases remaining between them. CDR3 residues: CASRLGGSENEQFF. The CDR3 DNA reads as TGTGCCAGCAGGTTAGGGGGGTCTGAGAATGAGCAGTTCTTC.

This clone was counted only a few times. The genes are TRBV4-2 and TRBJ2-7; 8 bases line up with TRBD1. Losses at the gene ends were 0 bases for V and 4 bases for J; bases not matched to a gene: 5. This CDR3 is 15 amino acids long. Germline lookup yields CDR1 LGHNA and CDR2 YNFKEQ. As DNA, the CDR3 is TGTGCCAGCAGCCAAGAACGCGGACAGGGATACGAGCAGTACTTC. It encodes CASSQERGQGYEQYF.

The V call is TRBV5-1, the J call TRBJ1-1; 8 bases match TRBD1. Germline assignment: CDR1 SGHRS and CDR2 YFSETQ. After removal of 4 bases from V and 1 base from J, the junction contained 6 bases not matched to a gene. There are 15 residues in the CDR3. The CDR3 DNA is TGCGCCAGCAGCGCTAGGACAGGGACGAACACTGAAGCTTTCTTT. Amino acids: CASSARTGTNTEAFF.

J is TRBJ2-1 and V is TRBV27; 9 bases are a match to TRBD1. V was pared by 10 bases and J by 4 bases, with 11 bases of the junction left unmatched. The CDR3 has 15 residues. CDR1 and CDR2 from the germline V gene are MNHEY and SMNVEV (reference sequence). The CDR3 is CATRSRQGVYNEQFF. DNA for the CDR3: TGTGCCACCCGATCACGACAGGGGGTTTACAATGAGCAGTTCTTC.